These 5 T cell receptor beta chains were sequenced from one sample in a study of OX40 agonist ivuxolimab in advanced cancers. Clones were sequenced by immunoSEQ multiplex PCR, and TCRdb holds only the in-frame ones, with some missing. The sample consists of roughly 98,000 clones, roughly 80% of them appearing once. The sample was CD4+ or CD8+ T cells sorted from blood, taken in a trial of the OX40 agonist ivuxolimab. Every receptor here comes from an adult with an advanced solid tumor such as melanoma, head and neck, liver or kidney cancer.

This chain joins TRBV5-1 and TRBJ2-1; 13 bases align to TRBD2. After removal of 4 bases from V and 9 bases from J, the junction contained 7 bases not matched to a gene. Germline CDR1 SGHRS, CDR2 YFSETQ. The length of the CDR3 is 15 residues. The CDR3 DNA reads TGCGCCAGCAGCCCCGGACTAGCGGGAGTATTTGAGCAGTTCTTC. Translation gives CASSPGLAGVFEQFF.

The chain recombines TRBV5-6 with TRBJ1-4; 7 bases match TRBD1. The CDR3 loop spans 14 amino acids. V gave up 0 bases and J gave up 7 bases; unmatched junction bases: 3. Germline V gives CDR1 SGHDT, CDR2 YYEEEE. The CDR3, as DNA: TGTGCCAGCAGCTTGGCAGGGGGGCGTGAAAAACTGTTTTTT. Translated, it gives CASSLAGGREKLFF. Based on the CDR3 plus reference TRBV5-6 and TRBJ1-4, the full variable domain is DAGVTQSPTHLIKTRGQQVTLRCSPKSGHDTVSWYQQALGQGPQFIFQYYEEEERQRGNFPDRFSGHQFPNYSSELNVNALLLGDSALYLCASSLAGGREKLFFGSGTQLSVL.

This clone was seen more than once but under ten times. This rearrangement joins TRBV5-6 to TRBJ2-1; 10 nucleotides match TRBD2. Trimming cost V 0 bases and J 5 bases; bases outside gene matches: 14. The CDR3 covers 19 residues. The germline V gene encodes CDR1 SGHDT and CDR2 YYEEEE. CDR3 DNA sequence: TGTGCCAGCAGCTTGGAGGGGGCAAAGCGGGAGGGCCACCACAATGAGCAGTTCTTC. Translating gives CASSLEGAKREGHHNEQFF.

The rearrangement joins TRBV27 to TRBJ1-6, with TRBD1 identical over 7 bases. Germline V lookup: CDR1 MNHEY, CDR2 SMNVEV (reference sequence). The CDR3 runs 16 residues. With 6 bases clipped from V and 11 bases from J, the junction kept 16 bases outside the gene matches. DNA for the CDR3: TGTGCCAGCAGCCCCCCCCGACAGGGCCCCGTGACACCCCTCCACTTT. Translating gives CASSPPRQGPVTPLHF.

The chain links TRBV25-1 to TRBJ1-4, with 8 nucleotides matching TRBD1. The CDR3 spans 17 residues. V shed 3 bases, J shed 6 bases, and the junction held 12 bases outside the gene matches. The germline V gene encodes CDR1 MGHDK and CDR2 SYGVNS. This CDR3 is CASSDAGVWTGHEKLFF. In DNA, the CDR3 is TGTGCCAGCAGTGATGCAGGCGTCTGGACAGGGCATGAAAAACTGTTTTTT. Drawing the rest from reference TRBV25-1 and TRBJ1-4, the complete variable domain is EADIYQTPRYLVIGTGKKITLECSQTMGHDKMYWYQQDPGMELHLIHYSYGVNSTEKGDLSSESTVSRIRTEHFPLTLESARPSHTSQYLCASSDAGVWTGHEKLFFGSGTQLSVL.